Listed below are T cell receptor beta chains from one sample, sequenced in a study of blood T cell repertoires in COVID-19. Data came from immunoSEQ multiplex PCR; TCRdb stores just in-frame clones and leaves some out. The data contain approximately 280,000 clones, approximately 90% of them singletons. The source material was peripheral blood. The receptors derive from a man in his forties with acute or convalescent COVID-19. The conserved cysteine and the conserved F or W are not part of the CDR3 here. The order of the fields is J gene, V gene, CDR3 protein.

>TRBJ1-4|TRBV9
ASSVATIGRGDEKLF
>TRBJ2-3|TRBV9
ASSVVGSGGAGDTQY
>TRBJ1-4|TRBV6-5
AIRQGEVTNEKLF
>TRBJ1-1|TRBV5-1
ASSPFRTGLFEAF
>TRBJ2-3|TRBV9
ASSRTSGGAGTDTQY
>TRBJ2-2|TRBV5-1
ASSRDQTGELF
>TRBJ1-1|TRBV18
ASSPRPGGDGTEAF
>TRBJ1-1|TRBV5-1
ASEGGQRNTEAF
>TRBJ1-3|TRBV30
AWTPTAVSSGNTIY
>TRBJ1-4|TRBV2
ASSEGFGGVNEKLF
>TRBJ1-2|TRBV7-9
ASTRQGRGYT
>TRBJ2-1|TRBV5-1
ASSSLGLAGLGEQF
>TRBJ2-7|TRBV19
ASSIFRGDEQY
>TRBJ1-5|TRBV5-6
ASSLRGSQPQH
>TRBJ2-7|TRBV6-5
ASSYSGLDEQY
>TRBJ2-7|TRBV11-3
ASSAGSGASYEQY
>TRBJ2-1|TRBV27
ASSFGLAGGHSYNEQF
>TRBJ2-1|TRBV2
ASRSRGQSSYNEQF
>TRBJ2-7|TRBV5-1
ASSLGQGSSYEQY
>TRBJ2-7|TRBV5-1
ASSLDGARNEQY
>TRBJ1-6|TRBV7-8
ASSLATGGSDNSPLH
>TRBJ2-7|TRBV3-1/TRBV3-2
ASGDRAHTYEQY
>TRBJ1-3|TRBV10-3
AIRQGREADTIY